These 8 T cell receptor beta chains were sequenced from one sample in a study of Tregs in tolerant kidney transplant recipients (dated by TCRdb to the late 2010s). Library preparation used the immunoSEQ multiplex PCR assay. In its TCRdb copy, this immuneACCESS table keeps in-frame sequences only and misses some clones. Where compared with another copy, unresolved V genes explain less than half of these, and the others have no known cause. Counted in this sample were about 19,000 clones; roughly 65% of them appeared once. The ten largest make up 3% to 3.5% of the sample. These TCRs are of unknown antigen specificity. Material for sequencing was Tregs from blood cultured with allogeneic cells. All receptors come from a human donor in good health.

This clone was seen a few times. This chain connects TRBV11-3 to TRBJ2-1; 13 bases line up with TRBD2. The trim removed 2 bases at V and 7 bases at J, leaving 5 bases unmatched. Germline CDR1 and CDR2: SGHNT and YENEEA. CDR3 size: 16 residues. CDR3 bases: TGTGCCAGCAGCTTAACGACGACTAGCGGGAGGAATGAGCAGTTCTTC. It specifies CASSLTTTSGRNEQFF.

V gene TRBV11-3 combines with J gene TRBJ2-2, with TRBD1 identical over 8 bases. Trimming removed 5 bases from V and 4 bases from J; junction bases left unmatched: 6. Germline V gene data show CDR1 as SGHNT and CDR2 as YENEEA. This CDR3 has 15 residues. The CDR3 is CASSEQGASTGELFF. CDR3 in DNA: TGTGCCAGCAGCGAGCAGGGGGCGTCCACCGGGGAGCTGTTTTTT. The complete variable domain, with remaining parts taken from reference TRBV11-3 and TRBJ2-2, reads EAGVVQSPRYKIIEKKQPVAFWCNPISGHNTLYWYLQNLGQGPELLIRYENEEAVDDSQLPKDRFSAERLKGVDSTLKIQPAELGDSAVYLCASSEQGASTGELFFGEGSRLTVL.

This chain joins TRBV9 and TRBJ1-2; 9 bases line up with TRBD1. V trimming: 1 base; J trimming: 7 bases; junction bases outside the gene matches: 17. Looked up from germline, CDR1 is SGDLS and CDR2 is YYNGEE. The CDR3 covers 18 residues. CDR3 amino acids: CASSVSVLPGTGFGGYTF. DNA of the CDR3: TGTGCCAGCAGCGTATCGGTTCTTCCCGGGACAGGGTTCGGTGGCTACACCTTC.

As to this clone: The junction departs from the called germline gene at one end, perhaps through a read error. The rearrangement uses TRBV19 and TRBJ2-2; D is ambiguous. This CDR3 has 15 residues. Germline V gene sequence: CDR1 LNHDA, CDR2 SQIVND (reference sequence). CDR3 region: CASSIAISNTGELFF. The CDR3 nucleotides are TGTGCCAGTAGCATAGCCATTTCGAACACCGGGGAGCTGTTTTTT.

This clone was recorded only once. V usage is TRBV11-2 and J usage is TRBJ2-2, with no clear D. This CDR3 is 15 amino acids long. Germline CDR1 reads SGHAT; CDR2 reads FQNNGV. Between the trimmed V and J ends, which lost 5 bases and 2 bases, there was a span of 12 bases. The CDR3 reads CASSVTPLNTGELFF. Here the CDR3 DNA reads TGTGCCAGCAGCGTGACACCTCTAAACACCGGGGAGCTGTTTTTT.

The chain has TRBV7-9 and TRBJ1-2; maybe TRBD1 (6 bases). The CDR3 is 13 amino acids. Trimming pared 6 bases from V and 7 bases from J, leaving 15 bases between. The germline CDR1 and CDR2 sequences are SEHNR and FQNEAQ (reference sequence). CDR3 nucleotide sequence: TGTGCCAGCAGGGAACAGGGAATAACTGGCTACACCTTC. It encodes CASREQGITGYTF.

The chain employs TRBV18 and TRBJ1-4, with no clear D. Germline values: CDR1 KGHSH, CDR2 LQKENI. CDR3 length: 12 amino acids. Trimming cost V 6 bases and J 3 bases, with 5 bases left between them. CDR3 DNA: TGTGCCAGCTCTCGGGCTAATGAAAAACTGTTTTTT. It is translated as CASSRANEKLFF.

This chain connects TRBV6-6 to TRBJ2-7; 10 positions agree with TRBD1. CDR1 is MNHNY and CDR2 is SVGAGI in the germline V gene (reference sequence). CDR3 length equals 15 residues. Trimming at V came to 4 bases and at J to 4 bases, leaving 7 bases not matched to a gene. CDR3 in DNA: TGTGCCAGCAGTTCTCCGGGACAGGGGAGATACGAGCAGTACTTC. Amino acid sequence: CASSSPGQGRYEQYF.